These 6 T cell receptor beta chains came from one sample sequenced in a study of beta chain features in type 1 diabetes. Study-wide findings and caveats: Type 1 diabetes patients had moderately but significantly shorter TCRB CDR3s in all four CD4+ subsets.

Expressed TCRB transcripts were sequenced because the isolated RNA had all been reverse transcribed beforehand. Assay used: immunoSEQ multiplex PCR; TCRdb lists only in-frame clones, some missing. The data contain 200,000 to 300,000 clones, approximately 10% of them seen just once; the ten biggest clones take up over 0.015%. Their antigens remain unidentified. The sample comprised naive CD4+ T cells from blood. Receptor source: a man aged 30 to 45 with type 1 diabetes.

The chain joins TRBV4-3 to TRBJ2-7; no clear D. V was cut by 0 bases and J by 0 bases, with 9 bases left in between. This CDR3 is 15 amino acids long. Germline CDR1 reads LGHNA; CDR2 reads YSLEER. DNA of the CDR3: TGCGCCAGCAGCCAAGAACCTGTCAGCTCCTACGAGCAGTACTTC. It specifies CASSQEPVSSYEQYF.

V gene TRBV9 combines with J gene TRBJ1-5, with unresolved D. V was pared by 4 bases and J by 7 bases, with 12 bases between. The CDR3 totals 13 residues. Looked up from germline, CDR1 is SGDLS and CDR2 is YYNGEE. The CDR3 region is CASSLGPGQPQHF. In DNA, the CDR3 is TGTGCCAGCAGCCTCGGTCCCGGGCAGCCCCAGCATTTT. The complete variable domain, with remaining parts taken from reference TRBV9 and TRBJ1-5, reads DSGVTQTPKHLITATGQRVTLRCSPRSGDLSVYWYQQSLDQGLQFLIQYYNGEERAKGNILERFSAQQFPDLHSELNLSSLELGDSALYFCASSLGPGQPQHFGDGTRLSIL.

This clone came up a few times. J is TRBJ1-5 and V is TRBV18; D unresolved. Between the trimmed V and J ends, which lost 3 bases and 0 bases, there was a span of 15 bases. The CDR3 runs to 17 residues. Looked up from germline, CDR1 is KGHSH and CDR2 is LQKENI. CDR3 coding DNA: TGTGCCAGCTCACCCCGCGCACGAGATTATAGCAATCAGCCCCAGCATTTT. This gives the protein CASSPRARDYSNQPQHF.

This clone was seen a few times. The chain employs TRBV7-3 and TRBJ2-6; perhaps TRBD1 as D (6 bases). CDR3 length equals 16 residues. In germline, CDR1 is SGHTA, CDR2 FQGTGA. The ends were cut back, 5 bases at V and 1 base at J, with 12 bases in the middle. CDR3 amino acids: CASSLTTGSGANVLTF. The CDR3 bases are TGTGCCAGCAGCCTTACGACAGGTTCTGGGGCCAACGTCCTGACTTTC.

This clone has just a few counts. J is TRBJ2-4 and V is TRBV5-4; D is ambiguous. V was trimmed by 3 bases and J by 2 bases, leaving 9 bases between them. CDR1 and CDR2 (germline): SGHNT, YYREEE (reference sequence). This CDR3 has 14 amino acids. The DNA of the CDR3 is TGTGCCAGCAGCTCATCGGTGTCCAAAAACATTCAGTACTTC. It encodes CASSSSVSKNIQYF.

This clone was recorded a few times. This chain joins TRBV7-2 and TRBJ2-7, with a weak D call TRBD2 (6 bases). CDR3 length: 15 residues. Trimming left V 1 base short and J 1 base short, with 11 bases between. CDR1 and CDR2 (germline): SGHTA, FQGNSA. The CDR3: CASSLVPTRSYEQYF. CDR3 coding DNA: TGTGCCAGCAGCTTAGTACCGACTAGATCCTACGAGCAGTACTTC.